This T cell receptor beta chain was retrieved from a study of blood T cell repertoires in COVID-19. Across the whole study: Sites across the United States, Italy and Spain contributed samples from acute and convalescent COVID-19. From T cells, B-cell-depleted T cells, or PBMCs came the material, which was cDNA or gDNA.

CDR1 is SNHLY, CDR2 FYNNEI, per germline. The CDR3 totals 16 residues. Trimming took 6 bases from V and 4 from J; bases not matched to a gene: 11. Each participant's cohort was designated according to participant-reported clinical history. Study processing details: By means of reference gene primer amplification, nucleated cell counts were estimated. The protocol was immunoSEQ multiplex PCR, while the TCRdb copy is restricted to in-frame clones and leaves out a portion. D and trimming come from the DNA, and the V and J calls and clone size come from that table. The profile shows approximately 350,000 clones, 75% to 90% of them singletons.

The V call is TRBV2, the J call TRBJ1-4; 7 bases map to TRBD1. The material sequenced was PBMCs or T cells enriched from blood (not recorded which). This sequence was found in a woman aged 45 to 65 who had recovered from COVID-19. The CDR3 region is CASRDRQGPFNEKLFF. CDR3 coding DNA: TGTGCCAGCAGGGACCGACAGGGCCCCTTTAATGAAAAACTGTTTTTT.